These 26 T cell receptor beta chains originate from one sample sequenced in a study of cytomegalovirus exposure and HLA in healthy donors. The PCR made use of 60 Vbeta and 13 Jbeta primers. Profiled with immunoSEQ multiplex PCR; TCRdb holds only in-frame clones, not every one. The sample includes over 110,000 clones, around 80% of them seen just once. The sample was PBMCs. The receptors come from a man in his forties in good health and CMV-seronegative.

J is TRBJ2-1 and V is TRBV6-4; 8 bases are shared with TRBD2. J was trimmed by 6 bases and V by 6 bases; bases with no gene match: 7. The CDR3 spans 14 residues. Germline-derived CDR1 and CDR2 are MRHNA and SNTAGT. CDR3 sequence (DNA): TGTGCCAGCAGGCTGGCGGGGGGAAGCAATGAGCAGTTCTTC. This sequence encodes CASRLAGGSNEQFF.

In DNA form, the CDR3 reads TGTGCCAGCAGCCTCGCGGACAGGACTTCACCCCTCCACTTT. Protein: CASSLADRTSPLHF. The chain couples TRBV7-2 to TRBJ1-6; 7 bases are a match to TRBD1. The V gene's germline CDR1 is SGHTA and CDR2 FQGNSA. This CDR3 spans 14 amino acids. Trimming took 5 bases from V and 9 from J; bases not matched to a gene: 7.

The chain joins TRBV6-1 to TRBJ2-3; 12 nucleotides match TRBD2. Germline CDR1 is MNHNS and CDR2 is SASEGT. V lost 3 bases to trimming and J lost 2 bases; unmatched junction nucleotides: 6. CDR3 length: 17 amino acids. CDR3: CASSERTSGAFTDTQYF. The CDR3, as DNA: TGTGCCAGCAGTGAGAGGACTAGCGGGGCCTTCACAGATACGCAGTATTTT.

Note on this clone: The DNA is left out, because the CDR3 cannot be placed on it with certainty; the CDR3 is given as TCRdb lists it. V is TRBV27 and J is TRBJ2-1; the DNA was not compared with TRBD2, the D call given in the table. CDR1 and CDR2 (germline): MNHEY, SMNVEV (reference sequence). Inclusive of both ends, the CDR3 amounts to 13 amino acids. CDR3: CASSSSTSNEQFF.

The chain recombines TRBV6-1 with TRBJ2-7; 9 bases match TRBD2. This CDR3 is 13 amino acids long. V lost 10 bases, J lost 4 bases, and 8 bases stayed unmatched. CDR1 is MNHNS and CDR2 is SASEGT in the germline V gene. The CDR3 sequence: CATPGLASYEQYF. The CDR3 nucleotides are TGTGCCACCCCGGGACTAGCTTCTTACGAGCAGTACTTC.

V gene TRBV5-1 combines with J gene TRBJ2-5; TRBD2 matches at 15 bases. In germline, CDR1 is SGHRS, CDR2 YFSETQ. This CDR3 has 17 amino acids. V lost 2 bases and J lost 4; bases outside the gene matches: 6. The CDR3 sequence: CASSLRTSGGGRETQYF. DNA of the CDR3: TGCGCCAGCAGCTTACGGACTAGCGGGGGGGGTCGAGAGACCCAGTACTTC. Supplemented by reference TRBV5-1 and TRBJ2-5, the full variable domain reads KAGVTQTPRYLIKTRGQQVTLSCSPISGHRSVSWYQQTPGQGLQFLFEYFSETQRNKGNFPGRFSGRQFSNSRSEMNVSTLELGDSALYLCASSLRTSGGGRETQYFGPGTRLLVL.

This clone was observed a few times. CDR3 nucleotide sequence: TGTGCCCTGACAGGCGCTGGGGCCAACGTCCTGACTTTC. It is translated as CALTGAGANVLTF. The chain couples TRBV7-9 to TRBJ2-6, with a possible D match to TRBD1 (6 bases). The V gene's germline CDR1 is SEHNR and CDR2 FQNEAQ (reference sequence). V lost 11 bases and J 2 bases, leaving 10 bases between the germline ends. The CDR3 covers 13 residues.

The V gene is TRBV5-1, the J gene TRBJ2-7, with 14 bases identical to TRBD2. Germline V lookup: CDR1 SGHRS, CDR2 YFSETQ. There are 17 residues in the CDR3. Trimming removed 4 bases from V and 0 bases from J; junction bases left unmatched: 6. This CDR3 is CASSLRTSGGSSYEQYF. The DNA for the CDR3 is TGCGCCAGCAGCCTAAGGACTAGCGGGGGGAGCTCCTACGAGCAGTACTTC.

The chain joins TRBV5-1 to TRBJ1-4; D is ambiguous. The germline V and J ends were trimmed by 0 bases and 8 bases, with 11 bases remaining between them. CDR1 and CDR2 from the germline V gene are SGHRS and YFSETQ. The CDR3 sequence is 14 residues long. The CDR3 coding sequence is TGCGCCAGCAGCTTGGGACCCACGGGGGAAAAACTGTTTTTT. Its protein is CASSLGPTGEKLFF.

The CDR3 protein is CASRNTGNEKLFF. The CDR3 nucleotides are TGTGCCAGCAGAAATACAGGGAACGAAAAACTGTTTTTT. The chain couples TRBV27 to TRBJ1-4; D possibly corresponds to TRBD1 (6 bases). This CDR3 has 13 residues. The germline V gene has CDR1 MNHEY and CDR2 SMNVEV (reference sequence). The V end lost 6 bases, the J end lost 8 bases, and 13 bases lay between the germline ends.

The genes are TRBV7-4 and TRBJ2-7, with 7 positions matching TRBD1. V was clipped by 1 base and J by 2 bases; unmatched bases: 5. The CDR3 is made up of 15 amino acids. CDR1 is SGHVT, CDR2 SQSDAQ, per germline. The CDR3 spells CASSLGTGDTYEQYF. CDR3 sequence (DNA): TGTGCCAGCAGCTTAGGAACAGGGGACACCTACGAGCAGTACTTC.

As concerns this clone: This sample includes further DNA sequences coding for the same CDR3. CDR3 protein: CASNRPGFNSPLHF. The CDR3 bases are TGTGCCAGCAACCGTCCGGGGTTTAATTCACCCCTCCACTTT. J is TRBJ1-6 and V is TRBV27; no firm D call. CDR3 size: 14 residues. V was cut by 7 bases and J by 6 bases, with 13 bases left in between. Germline V gene data show CDR1 as MNHEY and CDR2 as SMNVEV (reference sequence).

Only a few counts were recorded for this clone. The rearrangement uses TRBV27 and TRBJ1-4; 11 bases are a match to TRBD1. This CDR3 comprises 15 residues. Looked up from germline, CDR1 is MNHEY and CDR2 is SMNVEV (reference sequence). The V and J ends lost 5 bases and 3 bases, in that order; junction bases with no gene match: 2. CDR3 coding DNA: TGTGCCAGCAGTCGGGGACAGGGGGCTAATGAAAAACTGTTTTTT. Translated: CASSRGQGANEKLFF.

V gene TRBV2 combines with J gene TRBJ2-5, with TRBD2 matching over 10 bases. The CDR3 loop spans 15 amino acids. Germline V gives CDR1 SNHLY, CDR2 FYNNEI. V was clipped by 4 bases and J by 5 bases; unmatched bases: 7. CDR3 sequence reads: CASSALAGGIETQYF. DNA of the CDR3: TGTGCCAGCAGTGCTTTAGCGGGGGGCATTGAGACCCAGTACTTC.

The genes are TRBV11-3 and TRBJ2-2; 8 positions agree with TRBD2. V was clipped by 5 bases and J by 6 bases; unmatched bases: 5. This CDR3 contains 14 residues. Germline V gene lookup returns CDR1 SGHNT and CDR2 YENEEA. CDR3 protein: CASSAGGAPGELFF. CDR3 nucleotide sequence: TGTGCCAGCAGCGCCGGGGGGGCCCCCGGGGAGCTGTTTTTT.

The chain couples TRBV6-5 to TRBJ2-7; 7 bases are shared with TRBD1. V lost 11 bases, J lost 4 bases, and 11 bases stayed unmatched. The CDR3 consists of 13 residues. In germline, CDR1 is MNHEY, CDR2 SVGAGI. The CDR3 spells CAATRGREYEQYF. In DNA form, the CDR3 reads TGTGCCGCGACAAGGGGGCGAGAATACGAGCAGTACTTC.

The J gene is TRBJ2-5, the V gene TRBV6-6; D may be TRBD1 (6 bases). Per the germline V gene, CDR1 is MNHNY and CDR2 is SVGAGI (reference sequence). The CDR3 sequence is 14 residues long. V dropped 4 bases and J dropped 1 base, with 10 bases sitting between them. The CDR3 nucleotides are TGTGCCAGCAGTTTTACAGGGCGCCAAGAGACCCAGTACTTC. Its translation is CASSFTGRQETQYF.

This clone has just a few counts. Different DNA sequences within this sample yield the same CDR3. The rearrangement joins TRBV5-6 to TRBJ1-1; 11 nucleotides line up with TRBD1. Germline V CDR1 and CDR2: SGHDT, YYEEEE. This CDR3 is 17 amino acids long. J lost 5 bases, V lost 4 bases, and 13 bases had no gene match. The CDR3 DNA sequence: TGTGCCAGCAGCCCTCTTGGCGTGGGACAGGGGGGGACTGAAGCTTTCTTT. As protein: CASSPLGVGQGGTEAFF.

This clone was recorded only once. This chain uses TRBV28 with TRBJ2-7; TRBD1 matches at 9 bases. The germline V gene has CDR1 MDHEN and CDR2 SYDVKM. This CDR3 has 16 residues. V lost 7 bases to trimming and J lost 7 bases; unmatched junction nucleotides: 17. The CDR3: CASTFPRQGGRREQYF. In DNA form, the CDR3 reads TGTGCCAGCACCTTTCCCCGACAGGGGGGGCGTAGAGAGCAGTACTTC.

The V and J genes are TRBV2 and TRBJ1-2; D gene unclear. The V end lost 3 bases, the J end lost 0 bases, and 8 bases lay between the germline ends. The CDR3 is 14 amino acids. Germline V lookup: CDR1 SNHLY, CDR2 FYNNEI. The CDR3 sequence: CASSERETNYGYTF. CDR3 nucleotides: TGTGCCAGCAGTGAGAGGGAAACTAACTATGGCTACACCTTC.

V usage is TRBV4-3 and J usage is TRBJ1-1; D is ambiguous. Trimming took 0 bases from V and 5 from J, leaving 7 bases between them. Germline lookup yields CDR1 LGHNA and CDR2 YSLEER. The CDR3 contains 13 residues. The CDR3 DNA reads TGCGCCAGCAGCCAAGACAGATGGACTGAAGCTTTCTTT. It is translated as CASSQDRWTEAFF.

CDR3 coding DNA: TGTGCCATCAGCAATACGGCGGGGGGGTACAATGAGCAGTTCTTC. Amino acid sequence: CAISNTAGGYNEQFF. The chain has TRBV10-3 and TRBJ2-1; TRBD2 aligns across 9 bases. Per the germline V gene, CDR1 is ENHRY and CDR2 is SYGVKD. The CDR3 extends over 15 amino acids. Germline trimming cut 6 bases from V and 4 bases from J; bases unmatched to any gene: 7.

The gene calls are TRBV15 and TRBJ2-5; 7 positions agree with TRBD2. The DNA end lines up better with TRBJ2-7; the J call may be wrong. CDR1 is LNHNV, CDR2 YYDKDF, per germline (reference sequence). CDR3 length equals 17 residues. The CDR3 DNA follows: TGTGCCACCAGCAGAGATTGGGGACTAAGCGGGACCTACGAGCAGTACTTC. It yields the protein CATSRDWGLSGTYEQYF.

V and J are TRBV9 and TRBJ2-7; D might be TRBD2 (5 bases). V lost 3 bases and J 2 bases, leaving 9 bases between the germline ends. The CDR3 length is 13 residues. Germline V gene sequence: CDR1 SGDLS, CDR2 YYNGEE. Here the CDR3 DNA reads TGTGCCAGCAGCGGGACTCCACCCTACGAGCAGTACTTC. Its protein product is CASSGTPPYEQYF.

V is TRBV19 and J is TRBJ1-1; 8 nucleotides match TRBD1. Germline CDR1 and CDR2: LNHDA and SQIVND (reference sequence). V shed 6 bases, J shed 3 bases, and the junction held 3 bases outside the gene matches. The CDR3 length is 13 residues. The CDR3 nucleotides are TGTGCCAGTAGGAACAGGGGGGACACTGAAGCTTTCTTT. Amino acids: CASRNRGDTEAFF.

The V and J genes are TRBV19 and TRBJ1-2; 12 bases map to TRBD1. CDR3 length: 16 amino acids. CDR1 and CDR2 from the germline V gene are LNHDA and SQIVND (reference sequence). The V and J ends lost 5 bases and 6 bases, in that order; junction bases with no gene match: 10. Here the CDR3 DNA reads TGTGCCAGTAGTTCGATGGGGGACAGGGGGCGGGATGGCTACACCTTC. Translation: CASSSMGDRGRDGYTF.